The 22 T cell receptor beta chains below were found in one sample sequenced in a study of spatial heterogeneity in lung cancer. Time point here: sample taken at primary tumor resection. MiXCR was run by TCRdb on the 5' RACE reads, yielding one entry per CDR3 protein. Among some 44,000 distinct CDR3 sequences listed, 12% to 15% were seen once. Sequencing used PBMCs, obtained at surgery. These receptors all stem from a male donor with early-stage non-small cell lung cancer.

In its sample, this clonotype was seen a few times. The chain is built from TRBV7-9 and TRBJ2-2; 7 bases match TRBD1. The CDR3 consists of 15 residues. The V gene's germline CDR1 is SEHNR and CDR2 FQNEAQ (reference sequence). Trimming cost V 3 bases and J 4 bases; bases outside gene matches: 5. CDR3 sequence (DNA): TGTGCCAGCAGCTTTCCGGGACAGCTCACCGGGGAGCTGTTTTTT. This sequence encodes CASSFPGQLTGELFF.

This clonotype was seen more than once but under ten times. The V gene is TRBV10-3, the J gene TRBJ2-1; D is uncertain. The V end was cut by 6 bases, the J end by 6 bases, with 6 bases between. Germline values: CDR1 ENHRY, CDR2 SYGVKD. The CDR3 extends over 11 amino acids. This chain's CDR3 is CAIRGGNEQFF. For the CDR3, the DNA is TGTGCCATCAGGGGTGGCAATGAGCAGTTCTTC.

This clonotype was counted at least ten times. V gene TRBV4-2 combines with J gene TRBJ2-5; no clear D. Trimming pared 0 bases from V and 5 bases from J, leaving 13 bases between. This CDR3 spans 15 amino acids. Germline V CDR1 and CDR2: LGHNA, YNFKEQ. This chain's CDR3 is CASSQDGKGPETQYF. CDR3 in DNA: TGTGCCAGCAGCCAAGATGGAAAGGGCCCCGAGACCCAGTACTTC.

This clonotype was detected only a few times. The V and J genes are TRBV4-3 and TRBJ1-4; D might be TRBD1 (5 bases). The germline V and J ends were trimmed by 1 base and 8 bases, with 11 bases remaining between them. The germline CDR1 and CDR2 sequences are LGHNA and YSLEER. CDR3 length: 14 amino acids. The CDR3 region has the DNA TGCGCCAGCAGCCAAGGGCCCGGGGGGGAAAAACTGTTTTTT. Amino acid sequence: CASSQGPGGEKLFF.

This clonotype was detected ten times or more. J is TRBJ1-2 and V is TRBV5-1; D is uncertain. The length of the CDR3 is 14 residues. V lost 6 bases and J lost 6, with 18 bases in between. The germline V gene encodes CDR1 SGHRS and CDR2 YFSETQ. CDR3 nucleotide sequence: TGCGCCAGCAACCGGAGGCGCGATCCGGATGGCTACACCTTC. It is translated as CASNRRRDPDGYTF.

The chain uses TRBV28 and TRBJ2-3; TRBD2 agrees at 15 bases. CDR3 size: 17 residues. The germline V gene encodes CDR1 MDHEN and CDR2 SYDVKM. V shed 4 bases, J shed 3 bases, and the junction held 5 bases outside the gene matches. The CDR3 loop reads CASSSPGLAGGTDTQYF. As DNA, the CDR3 is TGTGCCAGCAGTTCCCCTGGACTAGCGGGAGGGACAGATACGCAGTATTTT.

This clonotype was recorded at least ten times. The CDR3 DNA reads TGTGCCAGCACCTGGACAGGATTCACTGAAGCTTTCTTT. Protein sequence: CASTWTGFTEAFF. The rearrangement uses TRBV28 and TRBJ1-1; TRBD1 agrees at 7 bases. V gave up 7 bases and J gave up 4 bases; unmatched junction bases: 6. Germline V CDR1 and CDR2: MDHEN, SYDVKM. CDR3 length: 13 amino acids.

As DNA, the CDR3 is TGTGCCACCAGCAGGGACAGGGGGTTGAACACTGAAGCTTTCTTT. Encoded protein: CATSRDRGLNTEAFF. The genes are TRBV15 and TRBJ1-1, with 10 bases matching TRBD1. This CDR3 has 15 residues. Germline V lookup: CDR1 LNHNV, CDR2 YYDKDF (reference sequence). V dropped 3 bases and J dropped 0; count of bases not matched to a gene: 1.

This clonotype was seen at least ten times. V gene TRBV20-1 combines with J gene TRBJ1-1; 8 bases match TRBD1. Per germline, CDR1 DFQATT and CDR2 SNEGSKA (reference sequence). After removal of 6 bases from V and 4 bases from J, the junction contained 7 bases not matched to a gene. The CDR3 runs to 13 residues. CDR3 bases: TGCAGTGCCCTTGGGACAGGACGCACTGAAGCTTTCTTT. It encodes CSALGTGRTEAFF.

This clonotype showed up just once. The CDR3 DNA is TGTGCCAGCAGGGTGCCGGGACAAACGAATTCACCCCTCCACTTT. The encoded protein is CASRVPGQTNSPLHF. The genes are TRBV28 and TRBJ1-6, with D tentatively TRBD1 (6 bases). The CDR3 spans 15 residues. In germline, CDR1 is MDHEN, CDR2 SYDVKM. V was shortened by 6 bases and J by 7 bases, with 16 bases between the two germline ends.

This clonotype turned up a few times. The gene calls are TRBV6-5 and TRBJ1-2; TRBD1 is a possible D gene (5 bases). This CDR3 region has 15 residues. Germline CDR1 MNHEY, CDR2 SVGAGI. V lost 5 bases and J lost 0, with 13 bases in between. CDR3 nucleotides: TGTGCCAGCAGTGTAGGGGCATTAGCTAACTATGGCTACACCTTC. Its protein is CASSVGALANYGYTF.

This clonotype was counted only a few times. The gene calls are TRBV28 and TRBJ2-7, with D possibly TRBD1 on 5 matching bases. This CDR3 is built from 16 residues. Germline CDR1 reads MDHEN; CDR2 reads SYDVKM. V gave up 4 bases and J gave up 0 bases, with 16 bases separating them. The DNA for the CDR3 is TGTGCCAGCAGTTCCCACCACAGGAGCCCCTCCTACGAGCAGTACTTC. This gives the protein CASSSHHRSPSYEQYF.

This clonotype was counted at least ten times. The rearrangement uses TRBV9 and TRBJ2-5; 9 nucleotides line up with TRBD2. The CDR3 spans 16 residues. CDR1 is SGDLS, CDR2 YYNGEE, per germline. V lost 0 bases and J lost 5; bases outside the gene matches: 8. The CDR3 is CASSVGSGSLGETQYF. In nucleotides, the CDR3 is TGTGCCAGCAGCGTAGGTAGCGGGAGCTTAGGGGAGACCCAGTACTTC.

This clonotype is medium-sized in the sample. The gene calls are TRBV28 and TRBJ1-4; D is perhaps TRBD1 (6 bases). This CDR3 is built from 15 residues. CDR1 MDHEN and CDR2 SYDVKM come from the germline V gene. Between the trimmed V and J ends, which lost 5 bases and 3 bases, there was a span of 13 bases. The CDR3 region is CASSPVDSANEKLFF. The DNA of the CDR3 is TGTGCCAGCAGTCCCGTGGACAGCGCTAATGAAAAACTGTTTTTT.

In this sample, this clonotype turned up many times. The chain recombines TRBV19 with TRBJ2-1, with no clear D. Deletions cut 6 bases from V and 0 bases from J, with 6 bases between. This CDR3 spans 13 amino acids. Germline lookup yields CDR1 LNHDA and CDR2 SQIVND (reference sequence). The CDR3 loop is CASSPGSYNEQFF. DNA of the CDR3: TGTGCCAGTAGCCCAGGCTCCTACAATGAGCAGTTCTTC.

This clonotype was detected many times. J is TRBJ2-2 and V is TRBV18; D is possibly TRBD1 (5 bases). V lost 3 bases and J 0 bases, leaving 8 bases between the germline ends. CDR1 is KGHSH and CDR2 is LQKENI in the germline V gene. The CDR3 contains 15 residues. The CDR3 loop reads CASSPGQSNTGELFF. The CDR3 bases are TGTGCCAGCTCACCGGGGCAGTCGAACACCGGGGAGCTGTTTTTT.

Many counts were recorded for this clonotype. The V call is TRBV10-3, the J call TRBJ2-7, with D perhaps TRBD1 (5 bases). This CDR3 comprises 14 residues. Germline V CDR1 and CDR2: ENHRY, SYGVKD. Trimming stripped 4 bases from V and 1 base from J, with 11 bases between. CDR3 nucleotides: TGTGCCATCAGTGCTCGTCAGGGATCCTACGAGCAGTACTTC. It translates to CAISARQGSYEQYF.

This clonotype was found a few times. This chain connects TRBV20-1 to TRBJ1-5, with D possibly being TRBD1 (6 bases). Looked up from germline, CDR1 is DFQATT and CDR2 is SNEGSKA (reference sequence). Trimming stripped 4 bases from V and 0 bases from J, with 13 bases between. CDR3 size: 15 residues. CDR3 in DNA: TGCAGTGCTAAACAAGACAGGTTTAGCAATCAGCCCCAGCATTTT. It encodes CSAKQDRFSNQPQHF.

The V and J genes are TRBV4-3 and TRBJ2-1; D uncertain. CDR3 length: 16 residues. The ends were cut back, 1 base at V and 0 bases at J, with 10 bases in the middle. Per the germline V gene, CDR1 is LGHNA and CDR2 is YSLEER. CDR3 nucleotide sequence: TGCGCCAGCAGCCAAGGGGTGGGGTACTCCTACAATGAGCAGTTCTTC. The encoded protein is CASSQGVGYSYNEQFF.

This clonotype came up many times. V usage is TRBV5-6 and J usage is TRBJ2-3; 9 bases align to TRBD1. Germline V gene data show CDR1 as SGHDT and CDR2 as YYEEEE. The CDR3 is 17 residues long. V shed 4 bases, J shed 0 bases, and the junction held 9 bases outside the gene matches. CDR3 loop: CASSTLTGGSSTDTQYF. The CDR3 DNA follows: TGTGCCAGCAGCACACTAACAGGGGGCTCTAGCACAGATACGCAGTATTTT.

Ten or more counts support this clonotype. This chain uses TRBV28 with TRBJ2-5; TRBD2 might be the D (6 bases). Germline V gene data show CDR1 as MDHEN and CDR2 as SYDVKM. CDR3 length: 14 residues. V was cut by 7 bases and J by 5 bases, with 17 bases left in between. CDR3 region: CASTPWAGRETQYF. CDR3 bases: TGTGCCAGCACTCCCTGGGCGGGACGGGAGACCCAGTACTTC.

This clonotype was seen many times. The rearrangement links TRBV4-1 to TRBJ2-7; D unresolved. CDR3 length: 13 residues. The germline V gene encodes CDR1 MGHRA and CDR2 YSYEKL. V was clipped by 5 bases and J by 5 bases, with 13 bases between them. CDR3 nucleotide sequence: TGCGCCAGCAGCTCTCCGGACGGGCACGAGCAGTACTTC. Amino acid sequence: CASSSPDGHEQYF.